The sequence of this T cell receptor beta chain was determined in a study of control samples from healthy donors and cancer patients. Produced via immunoSEQ multiplex PCR; TCRdb's table is partial and in-frame only. The sample lists 4,500 to 6,500 clones, just under 85% occurring once. There are 14 residues in the CDR3. Germline CDR1 reads SGHTA; CDR2 reads FQGNSA. Deletions cut 4 bases from V and 8 bases from J, with 17 bases between. The chain uses TRBV7-2 and TRBJ1-2, with D uncertain. Specimen: formalin-fixed, paraffin-embedded tissue. The TCR originated in a female donor with lung cancer. The CDR3 nucleotides read TGTGCCAGCAGCTCCCCTTCTTCCCCGGGAGGCTACACCTTC. Translated: CASSSPSSPGGYTF. Filled out from reference TRBV7-2 and TRBJ1-2, the complete variable domain reads GAGVSQSPSNKVTEKGKDVELRCDPISGHTALYWYRQSLGQGLEFLIYFQGNSAPDKSGLPSDRFSAERTGGSVSTLTIQRTQQEDSAVYLCASSSPSSPGGYTFGSGTRLTVV.